A single sample gave rise to the 13 T cell receptor beta chains below, sequenced in a study of vaccination and CD4 T cells after COVID-19. Sequence data for DNA of cultured CD4+ T cells were generated by the Oncomine TCR Beta short-read assay. TCRdb re-called the PCR reads through MiXCR, storing one row per CDR3 protein. Among 8,000 to 10,000 distinct CDR3 sequences listed, 35% to 40% were seen once. The treatment: roughly ten-day PBMC culture with coronavirus spike peptide pools or control peptides (ViraFEST assay). For these receptors, no antigen is known. Specimen: CD4+ T cells from blood, cultured in vitro. These receptors all come from a human donor who had recovered from COVID-19.

J is TRBJ1-1 and V is TRBV11-2; no firm D call. Looked up from germline, CDR1 is SGHAT and CDR2 is FQNNGV. V gave up 1 base and J gave up 7 bases, with 10 bases separating them. CDR3 length: 13 residues. The chain's CDR3 is CASSLAGLLEAFF. The DNA of the CDR3 is TGTGCCAGCAGCTTAGCCGGCCTTCTTGAAGCTTTCTTT.

The V and J genes are TRBV27 and TRBJ2-3, with D unresolved. V dropped 5 bases and J dropped 0 bases, with 12 bases sitting between them. From germline, CDR1 is MNHEY and CDR2 SMNVEV (reference sequence). The CDR3 totals 15 residues. In DNA form, the CDR3 reads TGTGCCAGCAGTACCAGACCTTATAGCACAGATACGCAGTATTTT. As protein: CASSTRPYSTDTQYF.

The V call is TRBV20-1, the J call TRBJ1-4, with 10 bases fitting TRBD1. V lost 1 base, J lost 12 bases, and 2 bases stayed unmatched. Germline V gene lookup returns CDR1 DFQATT and CDR2 SNEGSKA (reference sequence). The CDR3 is 12 amino acids. The CDR3 reads CSARGDRGELFF. The DNA of the CDR3 is TGCAGTGCTAGAGGGGACAGGGGTGAACTGTTTTTT.

This chain links TRBV2 with TRBJ1-4; D call uncertain. This CDR3 contains 14 residues. CDR1 and CDR2 (germline): SNHLY, FYNNEI. The V and J ends lost 6 bases and 5 bases respectively, with 13 bases between them. The DNA of the CDR3 is TGTGCCAGCAGGTTCGTCCAGAAGAATGAAAAACTGTTTTTT. Translating it yields CASRFVQKNEKLFF.

This chain joins TRBV9 and TRBJ2-7, with 11 bases that match TRBD1. The J segment lost 5 bases and the V segment lost 3 bases, leaving 7 bases of the junction unmatched. Germline CDR1 SGDLS, CDR2 YYNGEE. The CDR3 runs 15 residues. Written as DNA, the CDR3 is TGTGCCAGCAGCGAAGGGACAGGGGGTAGGAACGAGCAGTACTTC. It specifies CASSEGTGGRNEQYF.

This chain joins TRBV11-2 and TRBJ1-2; D unclear. Between the trimmed V and J ends, which lost 5 bases and 8 bases, there was a span of 18 bases. The CDR3 has 14 residues. CDR1 SGHAT and CDR2 FQNNGV come from the germline V gene. The CDR3 DNA sequence: TGTGCCAGCAGCGTAACCCCTGACCTGGAGGGCTACACCTTC. It encodes CASSVTPDLEGYTF.

This clonotype qualifies as medium-sized. The rearrangement links TRBV6-1 to TRBJ1-6; 7 positions match TRBD1. V dropped 5 bases and J dropped 11; count of bases not matched to a gene: 18. The germline gives CDR1 MNHNS, CDR2 SASEGT. This CDR3 comprises 17 residues. The CDR3 sequence: CASSPFRPGTAWTPLHF. CDR3 DNA sequence: TGTGCCAGCAGTCCCTTTCGCCCCGGGACAGCATGGACACCCCTCCACTTT.

The chain recombines TRBV6-2 or TRBV6-3 with TRBJ1-2; no clear D gene. Trimming shortened V by 2 bases and J by 4 bases, and 8 bases separated the two germline ends. The CDR3 has 13 residues. Germline V gives CDR1 MNHEY, CDR2 SVGEGT. The CDR3 loop reads CASSYQAPYGYTF. CDR3 DNA: TGTGCCAGCAGTTACCAGGCTCCCTATGGCTACACCTTC.

The V and J genes are TRBV20-1 and TRBJ1-3, with D uncertain. The CDR3 has 14 residues. The germline V and J ends were trimmed by 0 bases and 4 bases, with 10 bases remaining between them. CDR1 is DFQATT, CDR2 SNEGSKA, per germline (reference sequence). The CDR3 spells CSAREGLVGNTIYF. The CDR3 bases are TGCAGTGCTAGAGAAGGGCTAGTAGGAAACACCATATATTTT.

This clonotype was seen only a few times. The V and J genes are TRBV12-3 or TRBV12-4 and TRBJ1-5; no reliable D call. This CDR3 region has 15 residues. V was clipped by 5 bases and J by 2 bases, with 13 bases between them. The CDR3 nucleotides are TGTGCCAGCAGTGAATGGGGTACGGGCAATCAGCCCCAGCATTTT. Its translation: CASSEWGTGNQPQHF.

The chain uses TRBV7-2 and TRBJ2-2; perhaps TRBD1 as D (5 bases). This CDR3 region has 14 residues. Germline CDR1 SGHTA, CDR2 FQGNSA. Trimming shortened V by 5 bases and J by 7 bases, and 14 bases separated the two germline ends. CDR3 loop: CASSIRRTNGELFF. The CDR3 DNA reads as TGTGCCAGCAGCATCAGAAGGACAAACGGGGAGCTGTTTTTT. Full variable domain (rest looked up from reference TRBV7-2 and TRBJ2-2): GAGVSQSPSNKVTEKGKDVELRCDPISGHTALYWYRQSLGQGLEFLIYFQGNSAPDKSGLPSDRFSAERTGGSVSTLTIQRTQQEDSAVYLCASSIRRTNGELFFGEGSRLTVL.

A few counts support this clonotype. V and J are TRBV7-9 and TRBJ1-2; D possibly corresponds to TRBD1 (5 bases). Per the germline V gene, CDR1 is SEHNR and CDR2 is FQNEAQ (reference sequence). The ends were cut back, 1 base at V and 8 bases at J, with 20 bases in the middle. The CDR3 extends over 16 amino acids. Here the CDR3 DNA reads TGTGCCAGCAGCTTAGATTTTCAGAGGGGTAGCCGGGGCTACACCTTC. This encodes CASSLDFQRGSRGYTF.

The CDR3 DNA reads TGTGCCAGCAGTTACTCGATATACCAGGGCAGCAATCAGCCCCAGCATTTT. As protein: CASSYSIYQGSNQPQHF. This rearrangement joins TRBV6-5 to TRBJ1-5, with TRBD1 as a possible D gene (5 bases). This CDR3 region has 17 residues. CDR1 MNHEY and CDR2 SVGAGI come from the germline V gene. V lost 0 bases and J lost 1, with 13 bases in between.